Listed below are T cell receptor beta chains from one sample, sequenced in a study of blood T cells in healthy people across ages. TCRdb called the 5' RACE reads again in MiXCR, with one record for every CDR3 protein. Among over a million distinct CDR3 sequences listed, 59% were seen once. Material for sequencing was blood. The origin of the receptors is a man in his late teens or twenties in good health. The CDR3 runs from the conserved cysteine through the conserved F or W. D genes are given only for firm matches. Expanded clones get a size class; other rows say once, few or many, or leave the size out.

clone size: -; V gene: TRBV29-1; D gene: TRBD2; J gene: TRBJ2-1; CDR3 DNA: TGCAGCGTTGGTGGGACTAGCCCAGCCCCTGAGCAGTTCTTC; CDR3 protein: CSVGGTSPAPEQFF
clone size: -; V gene: TRBV20-1; D gene: -; J gene: TRBJ1-5; CDR3 DNA: TGCAGTGCTAGAGATCAAGGGGAACCAGGGCAGCCCCAGCATTTT; CDR3 protein: CSARDQGEPGQPQHF
clone size: once; V gene: TRBV11-1; D gene: TRBD1; J gene: TRBJ2-2; CDR3 DNA: TGTGCCAGCTGCGAACGGACAGGGAGTACCGGGGAGCTGTTTTTT; CDR3 protein: CASCERTGSTGELFF
clone size: few; V gene: TRBV29-1; D gene: -; J gene: TRBJ2-1; CDR3 DNA: TGCAGCGTTGGCCCAGGAGGCAATGAGCAGTTCTTC; CDR3 protein: CSVGPGGNEQFF
clone size: -; V gene: TRBV10-1; D gene: -; J gene: TRBJ2-3; CDR3 DNA: TGCGCCAGCAGTGCGGTCAGCACAGATACGCAGTATTTT; CDR3 protein: CASSAVSTDTQYF
clone size: -; V gene: TRBV10-3; D gene: -; J gene: TRBJ2-1; CDR3 DNA: TGTGCCATCCGGCAGCCGAGCTCCTACAAGGAGCAGTTCTTC; CDR3 protein: CAIRQPSSYKEQFF
clone size: few; V gene: TRBV4-1; D gene: -; J gene: TRBJ2-7; CDR3 DNA: TGCGCCAGCAGCACCAGGACAGTCTGGGACGAGCAGTACTTC; CDR3 protein: CASSTRTVWDEQYF
clone size: -; V gene: TRBV7-8; D gene: TRBD1; J gene: TRBJ2-4; CDR3 DNA: TGTGCCAGCACTCTCCAAACATTTGGACAGGGGGCGAACATTCAGTACTTC; CDR3 protein: CASTLQTFGQGANIQYF
clone size: -; V gene: TRBV20-1; D gene: -; J gene: TRBJ2-3; CDR3 DNA: TGCAGTGCTAGACCCCCCAGGGGCACAGATACGCAGTATTTT; CDR3 protein: CSARPPRGTDTQYF
clone size: -; V gene: TRBV12-3/TRBV12-4; D gene: -; J gene: TRBJ2-7; CDR3 DNA: TGTGCCAGCAGTCCCCTCTGGGCCTCCTACGAGCAGTACTTC; CDR3 protein: CASSPLWASYEQYF
clone size: -; V gene: TRBV7-8; D gene: TRBD2; J gene: TRBJ2-7; CDR3 DNA: TGTGCCAGCAGCTCGGGACTAGGTTTTTACGAGCAGTACTTC; CDR3 protein: CASSSGLGFYEQYF